Included here is one T cell receptor (beta chain) sequence, with context. The antigen remains unidentified. This sample was included in a study of OX40 agonist ivuxolimab in advanced cancers. About the research overall: Clinicians treated patients with ivuxolimab, an agonistic anti-OX40 (CD134) antibody. Hepatocellular carcinoma, melanoma, renal cell or head and neck cancer occurred in dose-escalation patients. Partial responses were achieved by three patients, of whom one had hepatocellular carcinoma and two had cutaneous melanoma.

TCRdb's table, derived via immunoSEQ multiplex PCR, lists solely in-frame clones and lacks some. Among more than 20,000 clones listed, roughly nine tenths were seen once. Whole-study findings and limits: At doses 0.1 to 3.0 mg/kg, CD4+ and CD8+ clones expanded.

The sample in question was CD4+ or CD8+ T cells sorted from blood, obtained in a trial of the OX40 agonist ivuxolimab. The origin of this receptor is an adult with an advanced solid tumor such as melanoma, head and neck, liver or kidney cancer.

CDR3 sequence (DNA): TGTGCCAGCACCGACACGGGGGCCTACGAGCAGTACTTC. It specifies CASTDTGAYEQYF. This chain connects TRBV5-5 to TRBJ2-7, with a weak D call TRBD2 (6 bases). V lost 6 bases and J lost 2, with 12 bases in between. Germline CDR1 reads SGHKS; CDR2 reads YYEKEE (reference sequence). The CDR3 has 13 amino acids.